This T cell receptor beta chain is drawn from a study of cytomegalovirus exposure and HLA in healthy donors. About the study: HLA-typed donors were the source of 83 million or so unique TCRs held in an early data release. Study observations and caveats: Overall, approximately 150 TCR beta chains were annotated as cytomegalovirus-associated. The classifier reportedly diagnosed cytomegalovirus status with high sensitivity and specificity.

Concerning this clone: The antigen is undetermined.

This CDR3 spans 15 amino acids. The germline V gene encodes CDR1 MNHNS and CDR2 SASEGT. The ends were cut back, 10 bases at V and 1 base at J, with 18 bases in the middle. Both 60 Vbeta primers and 13 Jbeta primers went into the PCR. TCRdb's table, derived via immunoSEQ multiplex PCR, lists solely in-frame clones and lacks some. The sample carries roughly 180,000 clones, about three quarters recorded once. The sequencing sample was made of PBMCs. This sequence was found in a woman aged 25 to 39 in good health and CMV-seropositive. The V call is TRBV6-1, the J call TRBJ2-3; possibly TRBD2 for D (5 bases). CDR3 DNA sequence: TGTGCCACCACACTACTAGAATCGGGCACAGATACGCAGTATTTT. Protein sequence: CATTLLESGTDTQYF.